The clone carrying this T cell receptor (beta chain) was observed a single time. Its antigen remains unidentified. Donors were Caucasian adults residing in Nashville, Tennessee, USA. The germline CDR1 and CDR2 sequences are SGHVS and FNYEAQ. The ends were cut back, 5 bases at V and 8 bases at J, with 12 bases in the middle. CDR3 length: 13 residues. Amplification in unsorted PBMC replicate PCRs started from roughly 330 ng DNA, which equals about 30,000 T cell genomes. How the authors handled the data: For the immunoSEQ data, sequences were junction-only without quality scores, so filtering differed. Method: immunoSEQ multiplex PCR; TCRdb's copy keeps in-frame clones and lacks some. V and J calls and clone size are given by that table; D and trimming were obtained from the DNA. The data contain about 460,000 clones, over 60% of them singletons. These data belong to a study of shared clonotypes between healthy human individuals.

Points from the study as a whole: Clonotype sharing levels among donors were expected to vary with sequencing depth.

Specimen: PBMCs. This TCR was recovered from a woman between 40 and 55 years old in good health. Some clones in this sample may be carry-over from other donors' samples. This chain joins TRBV7-6 and TRBJ1-4; D is possibly TRBD1 (6 bases). As DNA, the CDR3 is TGTGCCAGCAGCCAACGGACAGCCGAAAAACTGTTTTTT. It is translated as CASSQRTAEKLFF.